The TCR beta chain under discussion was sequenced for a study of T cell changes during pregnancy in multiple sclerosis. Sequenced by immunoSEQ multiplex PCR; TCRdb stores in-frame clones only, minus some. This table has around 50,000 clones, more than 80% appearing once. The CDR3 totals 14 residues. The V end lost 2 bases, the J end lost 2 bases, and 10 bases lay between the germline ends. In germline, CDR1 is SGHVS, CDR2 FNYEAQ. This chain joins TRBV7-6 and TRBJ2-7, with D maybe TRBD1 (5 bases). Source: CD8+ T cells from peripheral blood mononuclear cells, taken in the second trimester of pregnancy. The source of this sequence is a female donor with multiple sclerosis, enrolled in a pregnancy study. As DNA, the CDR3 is TGTGCCAGCAGCTTACATCCAGGGCCCTACGAGCAGTACTTC. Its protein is CASSLHPGPYEQYF. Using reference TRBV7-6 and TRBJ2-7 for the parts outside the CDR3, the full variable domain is GAGVSQSPRYKVTKRGQDVALRCDPISGHVSLYWYRQALGQGPEFLTYFNYEAQQDKSGLPNDRFSAERPEGSISTLTIQRTEQRDSAMYRCASSLHPGPYEQYFGPGTRLTVT.